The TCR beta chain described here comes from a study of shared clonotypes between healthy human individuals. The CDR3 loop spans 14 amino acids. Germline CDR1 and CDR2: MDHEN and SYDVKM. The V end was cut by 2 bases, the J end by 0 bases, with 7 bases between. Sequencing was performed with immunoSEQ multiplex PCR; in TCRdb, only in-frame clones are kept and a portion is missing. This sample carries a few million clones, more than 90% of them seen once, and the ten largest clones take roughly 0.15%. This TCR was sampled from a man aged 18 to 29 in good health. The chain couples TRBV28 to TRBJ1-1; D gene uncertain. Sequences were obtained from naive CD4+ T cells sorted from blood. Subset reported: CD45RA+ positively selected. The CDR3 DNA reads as TGTGCCAGCAGTTTAAGGAGTATGAACACTGAAGCTTTCTTT. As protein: CASSLRSMNTEAFF. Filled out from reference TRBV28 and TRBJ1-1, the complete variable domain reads DVKVTQSSRYLVKRTGEKVFLECVQDMDHENMFWYRQDPGLGLRLIYFSYDVKMKEKGDIPEGYSVSREKKERFSLILESASTNQTSMYLCASSLRSMNTEAFFGQGTRLTVV.